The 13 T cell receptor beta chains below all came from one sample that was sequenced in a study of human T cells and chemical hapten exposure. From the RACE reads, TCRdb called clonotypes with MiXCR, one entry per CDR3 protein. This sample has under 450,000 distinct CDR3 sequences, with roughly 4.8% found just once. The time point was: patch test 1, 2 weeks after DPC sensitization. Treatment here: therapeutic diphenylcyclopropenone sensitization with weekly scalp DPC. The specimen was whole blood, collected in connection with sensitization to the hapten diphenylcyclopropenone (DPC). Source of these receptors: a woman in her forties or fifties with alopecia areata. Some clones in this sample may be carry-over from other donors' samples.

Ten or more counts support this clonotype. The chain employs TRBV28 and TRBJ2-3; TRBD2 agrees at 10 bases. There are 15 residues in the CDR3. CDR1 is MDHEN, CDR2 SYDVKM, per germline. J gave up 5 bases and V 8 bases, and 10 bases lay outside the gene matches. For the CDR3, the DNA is TGTGCCAGCTCAAAGCGGGAGGGCCAGAGAGATACGCAGTATTTT. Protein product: CASSKREGQRDTQYF. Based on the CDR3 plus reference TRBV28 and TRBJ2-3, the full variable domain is DVKVTQSSRYLVKRTGEKVFLECVQDMDHENMFWYRQDPGLGLRLIYFSYDVKMKEKGDIPEGYSVSREKKERFSLILESASTNQTSMYLCASSKREGQRDTQYFGPGTRLTVL.

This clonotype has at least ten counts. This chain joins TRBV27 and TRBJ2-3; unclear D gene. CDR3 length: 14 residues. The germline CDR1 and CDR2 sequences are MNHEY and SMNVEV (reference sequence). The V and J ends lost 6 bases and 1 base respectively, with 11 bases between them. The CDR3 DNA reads TGTGCCAGCAGGGGAAGGTTCGGCACAGATACGCAGTATTTT. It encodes CASRGRFGTDTQYF.

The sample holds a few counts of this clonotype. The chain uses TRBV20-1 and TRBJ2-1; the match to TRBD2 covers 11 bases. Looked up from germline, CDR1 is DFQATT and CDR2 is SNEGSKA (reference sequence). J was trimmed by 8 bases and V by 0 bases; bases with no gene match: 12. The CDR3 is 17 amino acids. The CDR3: CSARDRSGGARWDEQFF. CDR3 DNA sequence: TGCAGTGCTAGAGATCGTAGCGGGGGGGCCAGGTGGGATGAGCAGTTCTTC.

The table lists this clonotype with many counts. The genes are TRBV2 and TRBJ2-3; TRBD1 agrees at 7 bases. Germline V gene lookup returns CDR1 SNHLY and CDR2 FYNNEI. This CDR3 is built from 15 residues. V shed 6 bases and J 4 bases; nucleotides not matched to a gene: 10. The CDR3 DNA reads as TGTGCCAGCAGGGACCAGACAGGGTTGCCAGATACGCAGTATTTT. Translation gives CASRDQTGLPDTQYF.

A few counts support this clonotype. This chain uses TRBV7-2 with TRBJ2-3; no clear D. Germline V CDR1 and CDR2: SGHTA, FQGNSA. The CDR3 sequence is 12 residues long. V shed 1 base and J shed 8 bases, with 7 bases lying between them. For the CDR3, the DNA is TGTGCCAGCAGCTTAGAGGTTGGTACGCAGTATTTT. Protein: CASSLEVGTQYF.

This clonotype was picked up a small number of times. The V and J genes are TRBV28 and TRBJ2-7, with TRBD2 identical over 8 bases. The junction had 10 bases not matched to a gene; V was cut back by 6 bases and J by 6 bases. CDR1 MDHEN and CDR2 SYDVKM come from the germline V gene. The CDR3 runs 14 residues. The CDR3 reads CASSSVGSGGEQYF. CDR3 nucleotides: TGTGCCAGCAGCAGCGTGGGGAGCGGGGGCGAGCAGTACTTC. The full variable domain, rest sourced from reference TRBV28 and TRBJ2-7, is DVKVTQSSRYLVKRTGEKVFLECVQDMDHENMFWYRQDPGLGLRLIYFSYDVKMKEKGDIPEGYSVSREKKERFSLILESASTNQTSMYLCASSSVGSGGEQYFGPGTRLTVT.

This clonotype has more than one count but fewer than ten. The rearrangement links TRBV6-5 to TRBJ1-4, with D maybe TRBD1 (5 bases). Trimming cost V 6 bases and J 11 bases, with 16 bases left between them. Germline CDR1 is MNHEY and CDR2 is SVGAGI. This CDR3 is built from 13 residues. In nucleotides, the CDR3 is TGTGCCAGCAGCCCCCAGGGAGGGCGGAAACTGTTTTTT. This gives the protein CASSPQGGRKLFF.

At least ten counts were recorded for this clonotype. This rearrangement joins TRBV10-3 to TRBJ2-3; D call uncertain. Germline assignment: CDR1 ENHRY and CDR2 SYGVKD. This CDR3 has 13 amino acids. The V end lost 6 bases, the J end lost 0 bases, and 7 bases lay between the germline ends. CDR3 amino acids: CAISRQSTDTQYF. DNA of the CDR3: TGTGCCATCAGCCGGCAAAGCACAGATACGCAGTATTTT.

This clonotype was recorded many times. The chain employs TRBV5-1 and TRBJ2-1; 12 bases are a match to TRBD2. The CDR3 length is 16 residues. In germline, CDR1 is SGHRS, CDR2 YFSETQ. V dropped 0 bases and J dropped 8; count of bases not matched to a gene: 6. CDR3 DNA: TGCGCCAGCAGCTTGGGCCCGACTAGCGGGAGCGATGAGCAGTTCTTC. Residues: CASSLGPTSGSDEQFF.

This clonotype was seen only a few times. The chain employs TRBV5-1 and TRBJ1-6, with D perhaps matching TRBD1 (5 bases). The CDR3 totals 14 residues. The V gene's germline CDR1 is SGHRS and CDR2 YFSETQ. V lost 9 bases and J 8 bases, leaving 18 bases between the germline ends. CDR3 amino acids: CATKDSGGDSPLHF. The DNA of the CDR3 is TGCGCCACTAAGGACTCCGGAGGGGATTCACCCCTCCACTTT.

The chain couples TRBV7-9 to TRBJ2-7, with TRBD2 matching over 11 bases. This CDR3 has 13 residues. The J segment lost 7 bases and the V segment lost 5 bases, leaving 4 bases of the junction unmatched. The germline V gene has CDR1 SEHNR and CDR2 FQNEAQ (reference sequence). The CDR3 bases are TGTGCCAGCAGCGCCGGGACTAGCGGTGAGCAGTACTTC. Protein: CASSAGTSGEQYF.

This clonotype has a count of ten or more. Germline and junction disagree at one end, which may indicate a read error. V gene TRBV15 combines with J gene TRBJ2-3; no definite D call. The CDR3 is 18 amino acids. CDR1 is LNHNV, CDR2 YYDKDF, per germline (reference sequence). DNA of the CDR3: TGTGCCACCAGCGGAGACCTCTCTCGGGTTCCTAGCACAGATACGCAGTATTTT. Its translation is CATSGDLSRVPSTDTQYF.

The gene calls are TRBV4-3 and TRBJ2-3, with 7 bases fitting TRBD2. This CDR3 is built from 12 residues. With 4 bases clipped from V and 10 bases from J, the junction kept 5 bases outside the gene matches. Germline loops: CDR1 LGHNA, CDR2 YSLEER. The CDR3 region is CASSPQGGAQYF. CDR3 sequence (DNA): TGCGCCAGCAGCCCTCAGGGAGGGGCGCAGTATTTT.